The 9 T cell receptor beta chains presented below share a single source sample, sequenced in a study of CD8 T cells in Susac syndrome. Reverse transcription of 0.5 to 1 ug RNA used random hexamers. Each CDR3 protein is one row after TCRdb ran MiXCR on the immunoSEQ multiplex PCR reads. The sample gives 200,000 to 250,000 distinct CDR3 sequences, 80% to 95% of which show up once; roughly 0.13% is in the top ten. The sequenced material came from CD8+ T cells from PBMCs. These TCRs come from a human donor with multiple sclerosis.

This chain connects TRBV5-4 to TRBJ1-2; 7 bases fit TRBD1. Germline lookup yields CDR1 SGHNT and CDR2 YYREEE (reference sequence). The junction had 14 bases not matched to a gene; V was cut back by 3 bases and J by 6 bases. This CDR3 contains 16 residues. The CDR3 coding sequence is TGTGCCAGCAGCTCCCGGGACAGCGAATTGGTAAATGGCTACACCTTC. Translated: CASSSRDSELVNGYTF. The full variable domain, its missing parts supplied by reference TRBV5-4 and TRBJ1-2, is ETGVTQSPTHLIKTRGQQVTLRCSSQSGHNTVSWYQQALGQGPQFIFQYYREEENGRGNFPPRFSGLQFPNYSSELNVNALELDDSALYLCASSSRDSELVNGYTFGSGTRLTVV.

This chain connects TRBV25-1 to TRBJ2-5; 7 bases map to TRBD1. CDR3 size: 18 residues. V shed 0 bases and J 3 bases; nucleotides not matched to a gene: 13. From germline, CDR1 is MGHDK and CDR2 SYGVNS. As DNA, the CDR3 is TGTGCCAGCAGTGAATATACGGTTCTACTAGACAGGGAAGAGACCCAGTACTTC. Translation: CASSEYTVLLDREETQYF.

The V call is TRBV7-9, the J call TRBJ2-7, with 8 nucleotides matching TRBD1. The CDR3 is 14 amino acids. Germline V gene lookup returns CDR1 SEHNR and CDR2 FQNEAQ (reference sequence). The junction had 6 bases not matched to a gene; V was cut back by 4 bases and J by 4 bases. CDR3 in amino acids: CASSSGQGEYEQYF. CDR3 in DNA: TGTGCCAGCAGCTCAGGACAGGGTGAATACGAGCAGTACTTC.

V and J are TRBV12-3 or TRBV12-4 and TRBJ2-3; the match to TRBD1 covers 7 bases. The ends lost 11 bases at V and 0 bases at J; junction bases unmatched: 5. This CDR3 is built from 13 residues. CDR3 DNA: TGTGCCTCTACAGGGGCTAGCACAGATACGCAGTATTTT. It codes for CASTGASTDTQYF.

CDR3 sequence (DNA): TGCAGCGTTGAAACCTGGGACAAAGCGGGCTATGGCTACACCTTC. This encodes CSVETWDKAGYGYTF. The chain uses TRBV29-1 and TRBJ1-2, with D maybe TRBD1 (6 bases). The CDR3 contains 15 residues. CDR1 and CDR2 from the germline V gene are SQVTM and ANQGSEA. Trimming removed 2 bases at V and 4 bases at J, with 17 bases between.

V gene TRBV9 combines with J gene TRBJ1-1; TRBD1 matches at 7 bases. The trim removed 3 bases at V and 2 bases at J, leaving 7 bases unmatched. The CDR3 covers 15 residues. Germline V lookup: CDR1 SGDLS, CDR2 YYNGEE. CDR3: CASSAGQVVNTEAFF. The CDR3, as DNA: TGTGCCAGCAGCGCAGGACAGGTCGTTAACACTGAAGCTTTCTTT.

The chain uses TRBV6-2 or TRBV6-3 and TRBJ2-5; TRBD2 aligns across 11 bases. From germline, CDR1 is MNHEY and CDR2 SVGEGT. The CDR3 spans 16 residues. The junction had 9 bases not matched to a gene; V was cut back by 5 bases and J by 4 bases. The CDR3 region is CASSPPGLAELETQYF. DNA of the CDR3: TGTGCCAGCAGTCCGCCGGGACTAGCGGAACTAGAGACCCAGTACTTC.

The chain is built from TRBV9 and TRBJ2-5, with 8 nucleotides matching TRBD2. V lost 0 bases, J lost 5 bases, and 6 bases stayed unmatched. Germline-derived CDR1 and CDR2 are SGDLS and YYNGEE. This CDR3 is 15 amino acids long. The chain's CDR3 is CASSVAGGPVETQYF. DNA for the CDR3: TGTGCCAGCAGCGTAGCGGGAGGGCCGGTGGAGACCCAGTACTTC.

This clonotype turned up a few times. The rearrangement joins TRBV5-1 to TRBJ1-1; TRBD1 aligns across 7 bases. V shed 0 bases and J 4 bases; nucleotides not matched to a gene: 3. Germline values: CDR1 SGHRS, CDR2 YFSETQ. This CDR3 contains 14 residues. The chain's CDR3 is CASSLGQGPTEAFF. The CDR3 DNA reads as TGCGCCAGCAGCTTGGGACAGGGACCCACTGAAGCTTTCTTT.